This TCR beta chain was documented in a study of cytomegalovirus exposure and HLA in healthy donors. In the PCR, 60 Vbeta and 13 Jbeta primers were used. Measured with immunoSEQ multiplex PCR; TCRdb has only the in-frame clones, and not every one. This sample has around 160,000 clones, with around 80% found just once. This CDR3 region has 15 residues. Germline V gene sequence: CDR1 MNHNY, CDR2 SVGAGI (reference sequence). The V segment lost 6 bases and the J segment 4 bases; nucleotides outside the gene matches: 7. J is TRBJ1-5 and V is TRBV6-6; TRBD1 matches 9 bases. The receptor's source is a woman between 40 and 55 years old in good health and CMV-seronegative. Material for sequencing was PBMCs. CDR3 bases: TGTGCCAGCAGATGGACAGGGGAGGAAAATCAGCCCCAGCATTTT. Amino acids: CASRWTGEENQPQHF.